This is a list of T cell receptor beta chains from one sample in a study of T cell changes during pregnancy in multiple sclerosis. Produced via immunoSEQ multiplex PCR; TCRdb's table is partial and in-frame only. The sample lists over 50,000 clones, around nine tenths occurring once. The sample taken for sequencing was peripheral blood from another person, used as feeder cells. The receptors derive from a human donor whose cells served as feeder cells for cultures in a pregnancy study. Each CDR3 is given with its conserved first and last residue. The D gene is left open where the match is weak.

d_call: TRBD1; j_call: TRBJ2-5; v_call: TRBV11-2; cdr3_aa: CASSSGQVEETQYF; cdr3_nt: TGTGCCAGCAGCTCGGGACAGGTGGAAGAGACCCAGTACTTC
d_call: TRBD1; j_call: TRBJ2-1; v_call: TRBV4-3; cdr3_aa: CASSPRTGTGVSNEQFF; cdr3_nt: TGCGCCAGCAGCCCTCGCACCGGGACAGGGGTATCCAATGAGCAGTTCTTC
d_call: -; j_call: TRBJ2-5; v_call: TRBV5-6; cdr3_aa: CASSWGQETQYF; cdr3_nt: TGTGCCAGCAGCTGGGGCCAAGAGACCCAGTACTTC
d_call: -; j_call: TRBJ2-7; v_call: TRBV7-2; cdr3_aa: CASSLARESYEQYF; cdr3_nt: TGTGCCAGCAGCTTAGCCCGGGAATCCTACGAGCAGTACTTC
d_call: -; j_call: TRBJ1-5; v_call: TRBV28; cdr3_aa: CASSPPGGAVGQPQHF; cdr3_nt: TGTGCCAGCAGTCCTCCGGGAGGGGCTGTGGGGCAGCCCCAGCATTTT
d_call: -; j_call: TRBJ1-6; v_call: TRBV6-5; cdr3_aa: CAIGRVTNSPLHF; cdr3_nt: TGTGCCATTGGGAGGGTTACTAATTCACCCCTCCACTTT
d_call: -; j_call: TRBJ1-1; v_call: TRBV11-3; cdr3_aa: CASSLNLGATEAFF; cdr3_nt: TGTGCCAGCAGCTTAAACTTAGGAGCTACTGAAGCTTTCTTT
d_call: -; j_call: TRBJ2-1; v_call: TRBV5-1; cdr3_aa: CASSLEGHPGNEQFF; cdr3_nt: TGCGCCAGCAGCTTGGAGGGACATCCAGGCAATGAGCAGTTCTTC
d_call: -; j_call: TRBJ1-4; v_call: TRBV6-6; cdr3_aa: CASRSGGAKLFF; cdr3_nt: TGTGCCAGCAGGTCGGGGGGTGCAAAACTGTTTTTT
d_call: TRBD1; j_call: TRBJ2-7; v_call: TRBV18; cdr3_aa: CASSPGQGGSYEQYF; cdr3_nt: TGTGCCAGCTCACCAGGACAGGGAGGATCCTACGAGCAGTACTTC
d_call: TRBD2; j_call: TRBJ2-7; v_call: TRBV19; cdr3_aa: CASSPLAGRGNEQYF; cdr3_nt: TGTGCCAGTAGTCCCTTAGCGGGACGGGGCAACGAGCAGTACTTC
d_call: TRBD1; j_call: TRBJ2-7; v_call: TRBV7-2; cdr3_aa: CASSLGTGLPFYEQYF; cdr3_nt: TGTGCCAGCAGCTTAGGGACAGGGCTTCCTTTCTACGAGCAGTACTTC
d_call: TRBD1; j_call: TRBJ2-1; v_call: TRBV5-1; cdr3_aa: CASSFTGTEYNEQFF; cdr3_nt: TGCGCCAGCAGCTTTACCGGGACAGAGTACAATGAGCAGTTCTTC
d_call: -; j_call: TRBJ1-3; v_call: TRBV6-1; cdr3_aa: CASSEGGYTIYF; cdr3_nt: TGTGCCAGCAGTGAAGGGGGGTACACCATATATTTT
d_call: TRBD2; j_call: TRBJ2-3; v_call: TRBV5-1; cdr3_aa: CASSLVDLIAGGRGYTSTDTQYF; cdr3_nt: TGCGCCAGCAGCTTGGTAGATTTGATAGCGGGGGGACGGGGTTACACTAGCACAGATACGCAGTATTTT
d_call: -; j_call: TRBJ1-1; v_call: TRBV20-1; cdr3_aa: CITRGTEAFF; cdr3_nt: TGCATAACGAGGGGCACTGAAGCTTTCTTT